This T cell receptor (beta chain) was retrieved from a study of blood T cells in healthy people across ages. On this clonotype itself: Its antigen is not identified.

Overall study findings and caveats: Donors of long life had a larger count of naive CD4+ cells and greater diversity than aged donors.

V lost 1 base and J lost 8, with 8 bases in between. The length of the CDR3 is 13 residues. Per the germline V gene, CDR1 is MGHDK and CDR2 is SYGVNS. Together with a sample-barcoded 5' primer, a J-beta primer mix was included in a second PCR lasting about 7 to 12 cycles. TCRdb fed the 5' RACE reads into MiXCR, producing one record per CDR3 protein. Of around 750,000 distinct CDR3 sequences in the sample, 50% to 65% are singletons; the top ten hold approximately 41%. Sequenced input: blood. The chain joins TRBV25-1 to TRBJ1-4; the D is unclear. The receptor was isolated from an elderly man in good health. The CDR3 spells CASSEFLGEKLFF. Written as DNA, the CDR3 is TGTGCCAGCAGTGAATTCCTAGGCGAAAAACTGTTTTTT.